In this sample, the clone carrying this TCR beta chain turned up many times. Antigen specificity is unknown. This sample stems from a study of T-cell memory formation after mild COVID-19. Study-level information: TCR clusters showed largely donor specificity.

Germline lookup yields CDR1 LGHNA and CDR2 YSLEER. Trimming took 4 bases from V and 1 from J; bases not matched to a gene: 5. This CDR3 contains 16 residues. With constant-segment primers, 5'RACE yielded cDNA libraries of TCR alpha and TCR beta that carried sample barcodes and UMIs. Each CDR3 protein is one row after TCRdb ran MiXCR on the 5' RACE reads. This sample yields roughly 550,000 distinct CDR3 sequences, of which 20% are seen a single time; approximately 12% belongs to the top ten. Study-level results: For contracting clones, CD4+ ones sat mainly in CM and EM, CD8+ in EMRA. The second-wave clones peaking on day 37 were not confirmed as SARS-CoV-2-specific.

The sample consisted of PBMCs or a T cell subset sorted from them (not recorded which). This sequence joins TRBV4-3 and TRBJ2-1; 9 bases match TRBD1. This TCR derives from an adult woman who had mild COVID-19 (a few samples of this study predate the infection). Cell type and time point are not known. The CDR3 nucleotides read TGCGCCAGCAGCCGAACAGGGGGCCGGTCCTACAATGAGCAGTTCTTC. It yields the protein CASSRTGGRSYNEQFF.